This note documents a single T cell receptor beta chain sequence. What it recognizes is unknown. The data belong to a study of T cell responses to AZD1222 COVID-19 vaccine. Looking at the study overall: Second-dose groups at about 4 or about 12 weeks were pooled.

Whole-study findings and limits: Repertoire sampling happened only post peak T cell response. The sample set comprised mostly white British donors with more females, and clonal diversity was possibly underestimated. Spike was spanned by vaccine-associated CD4 TCRs, with dominance at 160-218 and 743-854.

The length of the CDR3 is 15 residues. Germline assignment: CDR1 MNHEY and CDR2 SMNVEV (reference sequence). V lost 3 bases, J lost 0 bases, and 4 bases stayed unmatched. Profiling relied on immunoSEQ multiplex PCR, and the TCRdb table lists in-frame clones only, not all of them. The table lists roughly 120,000 clones, 91% of them singletons. The chain combines TRBV27 with TRBJ1-1; 7 bases map to TRBD1. The sample was peripheral blood, taken on day 0 of AZD1222 vaccination. The TCR comes from an adult in good health. The chain's CDR3 is CASSFRGRVNTEAFF. CDR3 nucleotide sequence: TGTGCCAGCAGTTTTAGGGGGCGGGTGAACACTGAAGCTTTCTTT.